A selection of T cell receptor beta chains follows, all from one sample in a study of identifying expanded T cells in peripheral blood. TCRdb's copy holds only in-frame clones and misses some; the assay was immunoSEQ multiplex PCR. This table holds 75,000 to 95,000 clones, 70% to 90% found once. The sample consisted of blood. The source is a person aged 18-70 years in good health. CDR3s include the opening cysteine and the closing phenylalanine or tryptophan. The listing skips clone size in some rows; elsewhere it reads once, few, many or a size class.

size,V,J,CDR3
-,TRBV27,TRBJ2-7,CASSLTFAATSYEQYF
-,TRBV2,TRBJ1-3,CASVPDRDGNTIYF
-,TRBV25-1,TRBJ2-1,CASSDISGSSYNEQFF
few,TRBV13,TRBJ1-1,CASSLGQNTEAFF
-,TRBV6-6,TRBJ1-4,CASSYGGSAEKLFF
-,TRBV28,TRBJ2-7,CASSSLGTAKFPF
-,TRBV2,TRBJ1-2,CASSSVGYGYTF
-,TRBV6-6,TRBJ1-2,CASLPGGRVDYGYTF
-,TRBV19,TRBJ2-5,CASSILLAGGETQYF
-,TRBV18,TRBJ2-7,CASSPSGAGEQYF
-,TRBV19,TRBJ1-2,CASSTRTRTGYTF
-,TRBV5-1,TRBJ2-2,CASSAPAGGETGELFF
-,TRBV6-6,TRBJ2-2,CASSRSGPSTGELFF
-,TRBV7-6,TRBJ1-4,CASSLGQGIKELFF
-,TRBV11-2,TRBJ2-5,CASSLDPGSEETQYF
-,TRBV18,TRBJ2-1,CASSPLFSAYEQFF
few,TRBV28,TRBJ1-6,CASEEGAKGSPLHF
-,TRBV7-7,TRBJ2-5,CASSHTTSGGQETQYF